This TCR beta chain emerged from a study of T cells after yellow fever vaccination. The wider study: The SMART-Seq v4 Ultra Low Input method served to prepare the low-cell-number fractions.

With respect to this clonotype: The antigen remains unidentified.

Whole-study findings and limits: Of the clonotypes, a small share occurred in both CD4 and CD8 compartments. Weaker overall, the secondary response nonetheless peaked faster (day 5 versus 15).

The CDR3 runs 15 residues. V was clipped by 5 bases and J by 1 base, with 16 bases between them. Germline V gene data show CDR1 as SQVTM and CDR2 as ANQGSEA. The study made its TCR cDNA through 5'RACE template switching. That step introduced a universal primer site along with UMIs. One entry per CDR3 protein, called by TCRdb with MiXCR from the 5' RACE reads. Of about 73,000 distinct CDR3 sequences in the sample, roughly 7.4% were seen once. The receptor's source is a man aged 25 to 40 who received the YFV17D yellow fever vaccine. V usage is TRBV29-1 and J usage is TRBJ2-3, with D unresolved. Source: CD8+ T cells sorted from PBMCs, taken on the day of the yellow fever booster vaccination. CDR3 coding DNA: TGCAGCGTTATACCAATATTGCCCGGCACAGATACGCAGTATTTT. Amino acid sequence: CSVIPILPGTDTQYF.